This T cell receptor (beta chain) appears in the sequencing data of a study of shared clonotypes between healthy human individuals. Study in general: Per donor, three plates held CD4 naive cells, three held CD4 memory, two held CD8 naive and one held CD8 memory.

Profiled with immunoSEQ multiplex PCR; TCRdb holds only in-frame clones, not every one. Found here are about 1.5 million clones, 95% to 99% of them singletons; the top ten hold around 0.45%. This clone was picked up one time. Sequencing input: naive CD4+ T cells sorted from blood. Subset specified: CD45RA+ positively selected. The TCR sequence derives from a man younger than 45 in good health.

The CDR3 is CASRYTGVETQYF. As DNA, the CDR3 is TGTGCCAGCAGATACACGGGGGTAGAGACCCAGTACTTC. This sequence joins TRBV6-6 and TRBJ2-5; D perhaps matches TRBD2 (6 bases). This CDR3 is 13 amino acids long. Germline V gene data show CDR1 as MNHNY and CDR2 as SVGAGI (reference sequence). V was clipped by 6 bases and J by 4 bases, with 12 bases between them.